These 10 T cell receptor beta chains came from one sample sequenced in a study of blood T cell repertoires in COVID-19. TCRdb's table, derived via immunoSEQ multiplex PCR, lists solely in-frame clones and lacks some. The sample consists of about 180,000 clones, around 86% of them appearing once. The sequencing sample was made of PBMCs or T cells enriched from blood (not recorded which). All receptors derive from a woman in her thirties who had recovered from COVID-19.

The chain couples TRBV10-3 to TRBJ1-1, with 7 bases matching TRBD1. Germline V CDR1 and CDR2: ENHRY, SYGVKD. J was trimmed by 2 bases and V by 2 bases; bases with no gene match: 2. The length of the CDR3 is 14 residues. CDR3 DNA: TGTGCCATCAGTGAGGACAGGGCTAACACTGAAGCTTTCTTT. Residues: CAISEDRANTEAFF.

This clone has a single count. The chain carries TRBV6-1 and TRBJ2-1; 11 bases match TRBD2. Trimming at V came to 0 bases and at J to 6 bases, leaving 7 bases not matched to a gene. CDR1 MNHNS and CDR2 SASEGT come from the germline V gene. The CDR3 consists of 17 residues. CDR3 sequence: CASSEATSGNIFNEQFF. The CDR3 DNA is TGTGCCAGCAGTGAAGCGACTAGCGGGAATATCTTCAATGAGCAGTTCTTC.

The chain recombines TRBV28 with TRBJ2-7; TRBD2 agrees at 7 bases. The CDR3 has 16 residues. Per germline, CDR1 MDHEN and CDR2 SYDVKM. The V gene end was trimmed by 2 bases and the J gene end by 2 bases; junction bases not matched to a gene: 9. Written as DNA, the CDR3 is TGTGCCAGCAGTTTAACTGCGGGAGAGAGGGCCTACGAGCAGTACTTC. Translating gives CASSLTAGERAYEQYF.

The DNA of the CDR3 is TGTGCCAGCAGCCCTCCATCCTCAGAGAGCGGACTCTCCTACAATGAGCAGTTCTTC. Translated, it gives CASSPPSSESGLSYNEQFF. This chain uses TRBV9 with TRBJ2-1; tentative D call: TRBD2 (5 bases). V lost 4 bases, J lost 0 bases, and 23 bases lay in between. This CDR3 spans 19 amino acids. CDR1 and CDR2 from the germline V gene are SGDLS and YYNGEE.

The genes are TRBV4-1 and TRBJ1-4, with 9 bases matching TRBD1. Germline V gives CDR1 MGHRA, CDR2 YSYEKL. After removal of 4 bases from V and 3 bases from J, the junction contained 15 bases not matched to a gene. This CDR3 region has 19 residues. The CDR3 sequence: CASSPLQPGQGFSNEKLFF. CDR3 nucleotides: TGCGCCAGCAGCCCCCTCCAACCGGGACAGGGTTTTTCTAATGAAAAACTGTTTTTT.

V gene TRBV19 combines with J gene TRBJ1-4; 10 nucleotides align to TRBD1. The ends lost 5 bases at V and 7 bases at J; junction bases unmatched: 7. CDR3 length equals 15 residues. In germline, CDR1 is LNHDA, CDR2 SQIVND (reference sequence). The CDR3: CASSADRGSIEKLFF. The CDR3 nucleotides read TGTGCCAGTAGTGCGGACAGGGGGTCGATTGAAAAACTGTTTTTT.

The chain uses TRBV10-3 and TRBJ1-1; TRBD1 might be the D (6 bases). Germline V gene data show CDR1 as ENHRY and CDR2 as SYGVKD. The CDR3 is 12 residues long. V lost 8 bases and J 6 bases, leaving 13 bases between the germline ends. The chain's CDR3 is CAIGQRFPEAFF. The CDR3 DNA follows: TGTGCCATCGGACAGCGGTTCCCTGAAGCTTTCTTT.

The chain recombines TRBV4-2 with TRBJ2-1; 11 bases fit TRBD2. CDR1 and CDR2 (germline): LGHNA, YNFKEQ. The CDR3 runs 16 residues. V trimming: 0 bases; J trimming: 9 bases; junction bases outside the gene matches: 7. The CDR3 is CASSQEGTSGRGEQFF. For the CDR3, the DNA is TGTGCCAGCAGCCAAGAGGGGACTAGCGGACGCGGTGAGCAGTTCTTC.

The chain employs TRBV7-9 and TRBJ1-1; a possible D gene is TRBD1 (6 bases). V was pared by 5 bases and J by 1 base, with 8 bases between. Germline lookup yields CDR1 SEHNR and CDR2 FQNEAQ (reference sequence). The CDR3 is 13 amino acids. CDR3 amino acids: CASSLDRNTEAFF. The CDR3 DNA reads TGTGCCAGCAGCCTGGACAGGAACACTGAAGCTTTCTTT.

The CDR3 protein is CASSTGTETDTQYF. The CDR3 DNA follows: TGTGCCAGCAGCACCGGGACAGAAACAGATACGCAGTATTTT. The chain has TRBV7-2 and TRBJ2-3; 7 bases are shared with TRBD1. Losses at the gene ends were 5 bases for V and 3 bases for J; bases not matched to a gene: 5. This CDR3 comprises 14 residues. The germline CDR1 and CDR2 sequences are SGHTA and FQGNSA.